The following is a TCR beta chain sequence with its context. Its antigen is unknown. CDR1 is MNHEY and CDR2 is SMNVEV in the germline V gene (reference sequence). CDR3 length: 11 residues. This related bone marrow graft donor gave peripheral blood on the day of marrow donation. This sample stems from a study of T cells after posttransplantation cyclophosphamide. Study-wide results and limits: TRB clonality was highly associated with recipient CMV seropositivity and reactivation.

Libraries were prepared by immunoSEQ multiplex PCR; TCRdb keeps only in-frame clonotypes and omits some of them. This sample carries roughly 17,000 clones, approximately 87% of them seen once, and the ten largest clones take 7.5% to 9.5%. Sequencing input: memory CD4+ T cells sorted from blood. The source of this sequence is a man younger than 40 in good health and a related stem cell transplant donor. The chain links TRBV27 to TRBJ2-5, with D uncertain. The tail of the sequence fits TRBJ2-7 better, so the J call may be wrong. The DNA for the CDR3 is TGTGCCAGCAGTTTCCCCTACGAGCAGTACTTC. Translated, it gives CASSFPYEQYF.